The entry below gives a single TCR beta chain sequence along with its context. Trimming shortened V by 3 bases and J by 8 bases, and 14 bases separated the two germline ends. The CDR3 length is 14 residues. Germline V gives CDR1 MDHEN, CDR2 SYDVKM. The sample is drawn from a study of PD-L1 blockade in urothelial cancer. As for the study in general: Patients took up atezolizumab in about 2014 at 1,200 mg intravenously every 3 weeks.

Produced via immunoSEQ multiplex PCR; TCRdb's table is partial and in-frame only. The data contain 40,000 to 55,000 clones, 84% of them singletons. The source is a middle-aged man with urothelial cancer. The material was PBMCs, obtained around atezolizumab (anti-PD-L1) treatment. This chain links TRBV28 with TRBJ1-3; the D gene is possibly TRBD1 (5 bases). The CDR3 nucleotides are TGTGCCAGCAGTTTGCAGGGTATCAGGGACACCATATATTTT. Its translation is CASSLQGIRDTIYF.